What follows are 2 T cell receptor beta chains derived from one specimen sequenced in a study of T-cell memory formation after mild COVID-19 (dated by TCRdb to the early 2020s). The method was 5' RACE. TCRdb shows the sequencer as Illumina NovaSeq 6000. The public reads were reprocessed in TCRdb via fastp at Q25 and MiXCR, keeping in-frame beta chains. Every CDR3 protein is listed once, alongside the most common genes and DNA of its rows. The sample data list 50,000 to 60,000 distinct CDR3 sequences, and about 27% of these were observed just once. In total, the top ten clones hold roughly 41% of the sample. The sample taken for sequencing was PBMCs or a T cell subset sorted from them (not recorded which). These TCRs come from a man aged 18 to 29 who had mild COVID-19 (a few samples of this study predate the infection). The sample titles of this study are shuffled in the database, so cell type and time point are left out; the donor was told from shared clones.

This sequence joins TRBV6-2 or TRBV6-3 and TRBJ2-5; TRBD2 aligns across 10 bases. The CDR3 extends over 17 amino acids. The V gene end was trimmed by 3 bases and the J gene end by 5 bases; junction bases not matched to a gene: 12. Germline V gene lookup returns CDR1 MNHEY and CDR2 SVGEGT. The CDR3 region has the DNA TGTGCCAGCAGTTATCGGATAGCGGGGGGCCTGGAGGAGACCCAGTACTTC. The encoded protein is CASSYRIAGGLEETQYF.

The chain has TRBV4-3 and TRBJ1-4; maybe TRBD1 (6 bases). The CDR3 extends over 16 amino acids. Trimming removed 1 base from V and 10 bases from J, with 19 bases in between. In germline, CDR1 is LGHNA, CDR2 YSLEER. The CDR3 is CASSQADIGQPAKLFF. The CDR3 DNA sequence: TGCGCCAGCAGCCAAGCGGATATAGGACAGCCGGCAAAACTGTTTTTT.